This T cell receptor beta chain was obtained from a study of T cell responses to AZD1222 COVID-19 vaccine. Method: immunoSEQ multiplex PCR; TCRdb's copy keeps in-frame clones and lacks some. The table shows approximately 140,000 clones, with more than 85% occurring only once. A word on this clone: The sample has other DNA sequences that encode this CDR3 too.

Trimming stripped 4 bases from V and 2 bases from J, with 2 bases between. The CDR3 sequence is 11 residues long. The V gene's germline CDR1 is SGHAT and CDR2 FQNNGV. The source was peripheral blood, collected on day 0 of AZD1222 vaccination. The rearrangement uses TRBV11-2 and TRBJ2-5; D ambiguous. The TCR was taken from an adult in good health. The CDR3 nucleotides read TGTGCCAGCAGCTCGCAAGAGACCCAGTACTTC. Translation gives CASSSQETQYF.